These 15 T cell receptor beta chains share one sample of origin, sequenced in a study of response to subunit inactivated influenza vaccine. TCRdb re-derived calls from the RT-PCR reads in MiXCR, one entry per CDR3 protein. The repertoire holds about 540,000 distinct CDR3 sequences, with approximately 20% as singletons. The sample was also linked to a second study, of T cells expressing NK-cell markers. That study reports: cDNA encoding TCR beta was synthesized via 5'RACE template switching incorporating UMIs.

Here the sequenced sample was CD4+ T cells sorted from PBMCs, taken approximately 12 days after vaccination. The receptors were sampled from a man in his fifties who received an inactivated influenza vaccine.

The chain uses TRBV10-3 and TRBJ2-1; a weak D match, TRBD1 (5 bases). CDR1 and CDR2 from the germline V gene are ENHRY and SYGVKD. This CDR3 spans 14 amino acids. Trimming removed 6 bases from V and 4 bases from J, with 13 bases in between. This CDR3 reads CAIRGDIRYNEQFF. The DNA of the CDR3 is TGTGCCATCAGAGGGGATATCAGATACAATGAGCAGTTCTTC.

This sequence joins TRBV9 and TRBJ2-2; 11 bases line up with TRBD2. This CDR3 has 16 amino acids. After removal of 2 bases from V and 7 bases from J, the junction contained 7 bases not matched to a gene. Per the germline V gene, CDR1 is SGDLS and CDR2 is YYNGEE. The CDR3 region is CASSVLAGGPVGELFF. The CDR3 region has the DNA TGTGCCAGCAGCGTCTTAGCGGGAGGGCCTGTCGGGGAGCTGTTTTTT.

This clonotype was observed a handful of times. The chain is built from TRBV20-1 and TRBJ1-1, with TRBD1 as a possible D gene (5 bases). This CDR3 contains 13 residues. CDR1 and CDR2 from the germline V gene are DFQATT and SNEGSKA (reference sequence). DNA of the CDR3: TGCAAGGGGCAGCCACCTTTGGGGACTGAAGCTTTCTTT. Protein: CKGQPPLGTEAFF.

This clonotype was detected only a few times. The J gene is TRBJ2-6, the V gene TRBV18; unclear D gene. Germline assignment: CDR1 KGHSH and CDR2 LQKENI. V dropped 0 bases and J dropped 2 bases, with 5 bases sitting between them. The CDR3 totals 15 residues. The CDR3 DNA follows: TGTGCCAGCTCACCACCGAGTACTGGGGCCAACGTCCTGACTTTC. The encoded protein is CASSPPSTGANVLTF.

The chain recombines TRBV28 with TRBJ2-4; D might be TRBD2 (7 bases). In germline, CDR1 is MDHEN, CDR2 SYDVKM. The CDR3 has 15 amino acids. V was clipped by 6 bases and J by 7 bases, with 19 bases between them. The CDR3 is CASSPEGGGWNIQYF. Here the CDR3 DNA reads TGTGCCAGCAGCCCGGAGGGGGGGGGTTGGAACATTCAGTACTTC. Full variable domain (outside the CDR3, taken from reference TRBV28 and TRBJ2-4): DVKVTQSSRYLVKRTGEKVFLECVQDMDHENMFWYRQDPGLGLRLIYFSYDVKMKEKGDIPEGYSVSREKKERFSLILESASTNQTSMYLCASSPEGGGWNIQYFGAGTRLSVL.

The chain carries TRBV2 and TRBJ2-5; perhaps TRBD1 as D (6 bases). Per the germline V gene, CDR1 is SNHLY and CDR2 is FYNNEI. V was clipped by 3 bases and J by 2 bases, with 22 bases between them. This CDR3 spans 18 amino acids. CDR3 in amino acids: CASSDSLGHGFIQETQYF. For the CDR3, the DNA is TGTGCCAGCAGTGATAGTTTGGGACACGGTTTTATACAAGAGACCCAGTACTTC.

This clonotype appeared a few times. The V and J genes are TRBV27 and TRBJ2-7; weak D call: TRBD2 (6 bases). The CDR3 covers 15 residues. Deletions cut 0 bases from V and 0 bases from J, with 9 bases between. Germline CDR1 is MNHEY and CDR2 is SMNVEV (reference sequence). CDR3 sequence reads: CASSLSRRVSYEQYF. The DNA of the CDR3 is TGTGCCAGCAGTTTATCGAGGAGGGTCTCCTACGAGCAGTACTTC.

This clonotype was picked up a small number of times. The chain joins TRBV13 to TRBJ1-2, with 12 bases identical to TRBD1. The CDR3 totals 14 residues. V shed 4 bases and J 7 bases; nucleotides not matched to a gene: 4. Germline CDR1 reads PRHDT; CDR2 reads FYEKMQ (reference sequence). In nucleotides, the CDR3 is TGTGCCAGCAGCTACCGGGACAGGGGGCTTGGCTACACCTTC. Translated, it gives CASSYRDRGLGYTF.

This chain's CDR3 is CASSLGDLGEQYF. DNA for the CDR3: TGTGCCAGCAGCCTGGGGGATTTGGGCGAGCAGTACTTC. The chain is built from TRBV3-1 and TRBJ2-7; possibly TRBD1 or TRBD2 for D (5 bases each). The CDR3 runs 13 residues. The germline gives CDR1 LGHDT, CDR2 YNNKEL (reference sequence). The V end lost 4 bases, the J end lost 6 bases, and 13 bases lay between the germline ends.

This clonotype occurred a few times. V is TRBV12-3 or TRBV12-4 and J is TRBJ2-3; D possibly corresponds to TRBD2 (5 bases). CDR3 length: 14 amino acids. Trimming took 2 bases from V and 2 from J, leaving 8 bases between them. The CDR3 loop is CASSLQRNTDTQYF. DNA for the CDR3: TGTGCCAGCAGTTTACAGCGGAACACAGATACGCAGTATTTT.

This sequence joins TRBV7-2 and TRBJ1-2; no reliable D call. Deletions cut 5 bases from V and 8 bases from J, with 15 bases between. The CDR3 runs 13 residues. Germline loops: CDR1 SGHTA, CDR2 FQGNSA. The CDR3: CASSGPRLGGYTF. In DNA, the CDR3 is TGTGCCAGCAGCGGACCCCGACTCGGGGGCTACACCTTC.

A few counts support this clonotype. The chain employs TRBV12-3 or TRBV12-4 and TRBJ2-5; possibly TRBD1 or TRBD2 for D (5 bases each). The germline V and J ends were trimmed by 8 bases and 4 bases, with 8 bases remaining between them. The CDR3 extends over 11 amino acids. CDR3 nucleotides: TGTGCCAGCGGGACGGGAGAGACCCAGTACTTC. Amino acid sequence: CASGTGETQYF.

A few counts support this clonotype. The chain uses TRBV2 and TRBJ1-1, with D perhaps TRBD1 (6 bases). The ends were cut back, 6 bases at V and 1 base at J, with 12 bases in the middle. The germline CDR1 and CDR2 sequences are SNHLY and FYNNEI. This CDR3 has 14 residues. CDR3 in DNA: TGTGCCAGCAGCGCAGGGGCCCAGAACACTGAAGCTTTCTTT. Its translation: CASSAGAQNTEAFF.

The V gene is TRBV29-1, the J gene TRBJ2-5, with 15 bases identical to TRBD2. Trimming took 3 bases from V and 4 from J; bases not matched to a gene: 9. Germline V gene lookup returns CDR1 SQVTM and CDR2 ANQGSEA. The CDR3 loop spans 17 amino acids. CDR3 DNA sequence: TGCAGCGTTGATCCCAGGACTAGCGGGAGGGTCTTAGAGACCCAGTACTTC. Translated: CSVDPRTSGRVLETQYF.

This clonotype was counted only a few times. The chain uses TRBV5-4 and TRBJ1-2, with TRBD1 as a possible D gene (5 bases). The CDR3 length is 15 residues. CDR1 is SGHNT, CDR2 YYREEE, per germline (reference sequence). V lost 4 bases to trimming and J lost 0 bases, with 13 bases between them. CDR3 sequence: CASSPTGGPNYGYTF. CDR3 coding DNA: TGTGCCAGCAGCCCCACGGGGGGACCTAACTATGGCTACACCTTC. Complete variable domain (other parts from reference TRBV5-4 and TRBJ1-2): ETGVTQSPTHLIKTRGQQVTLRCSSQSGHNTVSWYQQALGQGPQFIFQYYREEENGRGNFPPRFSGLQFPNYSSELNVNALELDDSALYLCASSPTGGPNYGYTFGSGTRLTVV.